These 21 T cell receptor beta chains came from one sample sequenced in a study of T cell responses to AZD1222 COVID-19 vaccine. Libraries were prepared by immunoSEQ multiplex PCR; TCRdb keeps only in-frame clonotypes and omits some of them. The sample holds about 220,000 clones, 93% seen once. The source was peripheral blood, collected on day 0 of MenACWY control vaccination. Receptors were obtained from an adult in good health.

The chain recombines TRBV5-1 with TRBJ1-2; no definite D call. V was pared by 2 bases and J by 3 bases, with 8 bases between. The CDR3 has 13 residues. Germline CDR1 and CDR2: SGHRS and YFSETQ. Written as DNA, the CDR3 is TGCGCCAGCAGCTTAGGGTTCGACTATGGCTACACCTTC. Residues: CASSLGFDYGYTF.

This clone was seen a single time. The chain has TRBV6-2 or TRBV6-3 and TRBJ1-2; 10 bases line up with TRBD1. CDR3 length: 14 residues. The V and J ends lost 0 bases and 6 bases, in that order; junction bases with no gene match: 1. Germline CDR1 reads MNHEY; CDR2 reads SVGEGT. The CDR3 nucleotides are TGTGCCAGCAGTTACTCGACAGGGGGCAATGGCTACACCTTC. Amino acid sequence: CASSYSTGGNGYTF.

This clone was found once. The chain couples TRBV7-9 to TRBJ2-2; D is perhaps TRBD2 (6 bases). Germline V gene data show CDR1 as SEHNR and CDR2 as FQNEAQ (reference sequence). The CDR3 loop spans 14 amino acids. Between the trimmed V and J ends, which lost 4 bases and 3 bases, there was a span of 9 bases. CDR3 in amino acids: CASSSGLHTGELFF. CDR3 in DNA: TGTGCCAGCAGCTCGGGACTTCACACCGGGGAGCTGTTTTTT.

This clone was counted once. This chain joins TRBV11-3 and TRBJ2-1; 8 bases are a match to TRBD2. Trimming cost V 6 bases and J 4 bases; bases outside gene matches: 11. CDR1 is SGHNT and CDR2 is YENEEA in the germline V gene. This CDR3 comprises 16 residues. This chain's CDR3 is CASSPRRGDPYNEQFF. The CDR3 nucleotides read TGTGCCAGCAGTCCACGGCGGGGGGACCCATACAATGAGCAGTTCTTC.

The chain links TRBV7-9 to TRBJ2-5; D is unresolved. V was shortened by 1 base and J by 5 bases, with 8 bases between the two germline ends. Germline V gene lookup returns CDR1 SEHNR and CDR2 FQNEAQ (reference sequence). The CDR3 runs to 13 residues. The CDR3 protein is CASSLVGAETQYF. CDR3 sequence (DNA): TGTGCCAGCAGCTTAGTCGGTGCGGAGACCCAGTACTTC.

This chain links TRBV2 with TRBJ1-5; a weak D match, TRBD1 (5 bases). V lost 5 bases, J lost 3 bases, and 11 bases lay in between. The CDR3 loop spans 14 amino acids. Germline V gene data show CDR1 as SNHLY and CDR2 as FYNNEI. Here the CDR3 DNA reads TGTGCCAGCAGTCCCGACAGCAACAATCAGCCCCAGCATTTT. Its translation: CASSPDSNNQPQHF.

This clone occurred once. The chain recombines TRBV19 with TRBJ2-2; 8 nucleotides align to TRBD1. Germline CDR1 LNHDA, CDR2 SQIVND (reference sequence). Unmatched junction bases numbered 9, after V lost 5 bases and J lost 7 bases. This CDR3 has 15 amino acids. The CDR3 DNA follows: TGTGCCAGTAGTTTTGGACAGGGAGTCAGCGGGGAGCTGTTTTTT. This translates into CASSFGQGVSGELFF.

The gene calls are TRBV5-5 and TRBJ1-6; D is uncertain. This CDR3 spans 15 amino acids. CDR1 SGHKS and CDR2 YYEKEE come from the germline V gene (reference sequence). Trimming pared 5 bases from V and 3 bases from J, leaving 12 bases between. The CDR3 DNA sequence: TGTGCCAGCAGGACTACACGGGGCTATAATTCACCCCTCCACTTT. Translation gives CASRTTRGYNSPLHF.

The chain uses TRBV3-1 (or the pseudogene TRBV3-2) and TRBJ1-1; 8 nucleotides agree with TRBD1. Germline CDR1 LGHDT, CDR2 YNNKEL (reference sequence). The CDR3 loop spans 13 amino acids. V lost 7 bases, J lost 10 bases, and 11 bases stayed unmatched. In nucleotides, the CDR3 is TGTGCCAGCAACCAGCGACAGGGGCGCCCAGCTTTCTTT. This codes for CASNQRQGRPAFF.

V and J are TRBV5-1 and TRBJ2-3; tentatively, D is TRBD1 (6 bases). V lost 7 bases and J 8 bases, leaving 17 bases between the germline ends. Germline V CDR1 and CDR2: SGHRS, YFSETQ. This CDR3 region has 13 residues. This CDR3 reads CASFRQGQGTQYF. CDR3 DNA: TGCGCCAGCTTTCGGCAGGGGCAGGGTACGCAGTATTTT. Drawing the rest from reference TRBV5-1 and TRBJ2-3, the complete variable domain is KAGVTQTPRYLIKTRGQQVTLSCSPISGHRSVSWYQQTPGQGLQFLFEYFSETQRNKGNFPGRFSGRQFSNSRSEMNVSTLELGDSALYLCASFRQGQGTQYFGPGTRLTVL.

The V call is TRBV5-4, the J call TRBJ2-1; possible D gene TRBD2, 5 bases. Trimming took off 4 bases at V and 6 bases at J, with 14 bases between the two ends. The CDR3 spans 14 residues. Looked up from germline, CDR1 is SGHNT and CDR2 is YYREEE (reference sequence). In DNA form, the CDR3 reads TGTGCCAGCAGCCTACTAGGAGACCGCAATGAGCAGTTCTTC. Translated: CASSLLGDRNEQFF.

The rearrangement joins TRBV19 to TRBJ1-2; TRBD1 agrees at 8 bases. The germline V gene encodes CDR1 LNHDA and CDR2 SQIVND (reference sequence). This CDR3 has 16 residues. Unmatched junction bases numbered 16, after V lost 5 bases and J lost 8 bases. This chain's CDR3 is CASSSRDRTARGGYTF. CDR3 bases: TGTGCCAGTAGTTCGAGGGACAGGACCGCCCGCGGAGGCTACACCTTC.

J is TRBJ2-5 and V is TRBV18; 10 nucleotides match TRBD1. The CDR3 spans 15 residues. V was pared by 6 bases and J by 3 bases, with 7 bases of the junction left unmatched. The germline CDR1 and CDR2 sequences are KGHSH and LQKENI. The CDR3 bases are TGTGCCAGCTCGTCTTCCGGGACAGGGGAAGAGACCCAGTACTTC. This translates into CASSSSGTGEETQYF.

Only one count was recorded for this clone. The V call is TRBV2, the J call TRBJ1-4; D is perhaps TRBD1 (5 bases). The CDR3 length is 15 residues. V was shortened by 6 bases and J by 7 bases, with 18 bases between the two germline ends. Per germline, CDR1 SNHLY and CDR2 FYNNEI. CDR3 sequence reads: CASSGGTDFGEKLFF. The CDR3 DNA reads as TGTGCCAGCAGCGGGGGGACGGACTTCGGTGAAAAACTGTTTTTT. Full variable domain (outside the CDR3, taken from reference TRBV2 and TRBJ1-4): EPEVTQTPSHQVTQMGQEVILRCVPISNHLYFYWYRQILGQKVEFLVSFYNNEISEKSEIFDDQFSVERPDGSNFTLKIRSTKLEDSAMYFCASSGGTDFGEKLFFGSGTQLSVL.

The rearrangement links TRBV25-1 to TRBJ2-2; 12 bases line up with TRBD2. Per the germline V gene, CDR1 is MGHDK and CDR2 is SYGVNS. J gave up 4 bases and V 5 bases, and 8 bases lay outside the gene matches. The length of the CDR3 is 17 residues. CDR3 sequence reads: CASSNTGLAGRTGELFF. The CDR3 DNA follows: TGTGCCAGCAGTAACACGGGACTAGCGGGTCGCACCGGGGAGCTGTTTTTT.

The chain links TRBV7-2 to TRBJ2-5; a weak D match, TRBD1 (5 bases). The CDR3 extends over 14 amino acids. Germline lookup yields CDR1 SGHTA and CDR2 FQGNSA. Trimming pared 5 bases from V and 1 base from J, leaving 11 bases between. CDR3 in DNA: TGTGCCAGCAGCCTTACAGGTATCCAAGAGACCCAGTACTTC. Residues: CASSLTGIQETQYF.

This clone has just one count. The genes are TRBV11-1 and TRBJ2-1, with 12 nucleotides matching TRBD1. The CDR3 runs 14 residues. V shed 0 bases and J 10 bases; nucleotides not matched to a gene: 1. CDR1 and CDR2 from the germline V gene are SGHAT and FQDESV (reference sequence). Written as DNA, the CDR3 is TGTGCCAGCAGCTTAGCGGGACAGGGGGCGGAGCAGTTCTTC. It translates to CASSLAGQGAEQFF.

This clone appeared a few times. This rearrangement joins TRBV7-9 to TRBJ2-1; 10 positions agree with TRBD1. From germline, CDR1 is SEHNR and CDR2 FQNEAQ (reference sequence). The CDR3 has 15 residues. V shed 6 bases, J shed 2 bases, and the junction held 4 bases outside the gene matches. This CDR3 reads CASRKDRGAYNEQFF. The CDR3 DNA reads as TGTGCCAGCAGGAAGGACAGGGGGGCCTACAATGAGCAGTTCTTC.

The J gene is TRBJ1-2, the V gene TRBV7-2; 7 bases agree with TRBD1. The junction had 5 bases not matched to a gene; V was cut back by 3 bases and J by 7 bases. The CDR3 extends over 13 amino acids. The germline CDR1 and CDR2 sequences are SGHTA and FQGNSA. CDR3 in DNA: TGTGCCAGCAGCTTTAACAGGGGTGGTGGCTACACCTTC. Protein product: CASSFNRGGGYTF.

The chain couples TRBV6-4 to TRBJ2-2, with D uncertain. CDR1 and CDR2 (germline): MRHNA, SNTAGT. V was cut by 4 bases and J by 2 bases, with 8 bases left in between. The CDR3 is 14 residues long. CDR3 protein: CASSVQANTGELFF. The CDR3 region has the DNA TGTGCCAGCAGTGTCCAGGCTAACACCGGGGAGCTGTTTTTT.

The chain carries TRBV5-1 and TRBJ1-4; a possible D gene is TRBD1 (5 bases). The V end lost 1 base, the J end lost 4 bases, and 14 bases lay between the germline ends. CDR3 size: 16 residues. The germline CDR1 and CDR2 sequences are SGHRS and YFSETQ. DNA for the CDR3: TGCGCCAGCAGCTTGCAGTCCGGGGGAATTAATGAAAAACTGTTTTTT. This encodes CASSLQSGGINEKLFF.